This record looks at one T cell receptor (beta chain) sequence and its context. It lacks a known antigen. Base qualities are not at hand, and no much larger clone is one base apart. Healthy HIV-negative adults with no recently reported acute infections or vaccinations were included as donors. Every donor was a Caucasian adult living in Nashville, Tennessee, USA. CD4+ T cells were enriched by magnetic negative selection, after which naive cells were positively selected on CD45RA and the negative fraction was taken as the memory subset. Blood was obtained by leukapheresis, after which PBMCs were separated by Ficoll-Histopaque density gradient centrifugation and cryopreserved in liquid nitrogen vapor phase. Purity and quantity of every magnetically sorted T cell population were checked by analytical flow cytometry. Each sorted fraction had its genomic DNA isolated and then quantified by UV absorbance on a Nanodrop 2000c.

This record belongs to a study of shared clonotypes between healthy human individuals (TCRdb year 2020). Study-level background: The cohort comprised a couple of women and a few men aged 18 to 49 years. To increase sequencing depth and limit assay-specific biases, TCR repertoire library preparation and sequencing were carried out by different laboratories using diverse techniques. To estimate repertoire size and how much clonotype sharing occurs between individuals, the study deeply sequenced the blood TCR repertoires of about 5 healthy adults. Per donor, three plates each were used for CD4 naive and CD4 memory, two for CD8 naive, and one for CD8 memory. Leukapheresis yielded between about 0.85 and 9 billion PBMCs per donor. Points the paper makes about the study in general: Clonotypes shared by all four sorted-subset donors showed higher generation probabilities than non-shared clonotypes. Even with the large sequencing depth, rarefaction of the sorted-subset datasets indicated that sequencing was incomplete. Approximately 4.8% of naive CD4, 3.5% of naive CD8, 2.3% of memory CD4, and 0.35% to 0.4% of memory CD8 clonotypes were shared across several donors. Sampling was restricted to blood, and TCR repertoires in tissue are likely to differ from TCR repertoires in blood. Based on pairwise subsampling, the degree of clonotype sharing among donors was expected to be affected by sequencing depth. Larger estimated clonotype richness was generally found for naive subsets than for memory subsets. The small number of donors limited the genetic and exposure-history diversity represented.

The CDR3, from cysteine to phenylalanine, totals 16 residues. Here the CDR3 DNA is all that survives: 48 bases in frame from base 1. Via the germline V gene, CDR1 is MDHEN and CDR2 SYDVKM. The junction shows trimming of 3 bases on V and 2 bases on J, and the gene matches do not reach 6 bases of it. Using the deep immunoSEQ assay, TCR CDR3 regions were amplified from genomic DNA by multiplex PCR. Genomic DNA extracted from each cell subset was distributed evenly over all wells of several immunoSEQ 96-well plates, and each plate served as one replicate. Each replicate PCR for sorted subsets received about 210 ng genomic DNA, equal to roughly 30,000 T cell genomes. The purified libraries were quantified using a Qubit 3.0 fluorometer, sized with a Bioanalyzer 2100, and then quantified again using the KAPA Library Quantification kit. Every immunoSEQ 96-well plate was sequenced on a dedicated single-read 150-cycle Illumina NextSeq 550 flow cell. Processing in the source paper ran as follows. The immunoSEQ output contained only junctional sequences without quality scores, so filtering could not match that applied to full-length reads. Sequences were annotated with PyIR, a Python wrapper for IgBLAST v1.9, and V/J genes and CDR3 were assigned using IMGT germline references. Reads with weak V/J assignments (E-value above 1e-6), missing CDR3, stop codons, out-of-frame junctions, or ambiguous translated residues were removed. V3J clonotypes were defined as sequences sharing the same inferred V gene, J gene, and CDR3 amino acid sequence. Percentage overlap between repertoires was computed as shared unique clonotypes divided by the size of the smaller repertoire. Repertoire richness was assessed with RTK rarefaction, the Chao1 estimator, and Recon v2.1 estimates of unobserved clonotypes. Generation probabilities were computed with OLGA for all TCRbeta clonotypes obtained by the gDNA method from a few donors. TCRdb obtained this table from immuneACCESS and retained in-frame rearrangements with V and J assigned. These tables miss some clones; where compared with another copy, unresolved V genes account for less than half of the shortfall, and the remainder is unexplained. V, J and clone size reflect that table, while D and trimming were determined from the DNA. The sample data list over 2 million clones, and around 95% of these were observed just once. More than 0.1% of the sample lies in the top ten.

The sequenced sample was naive CD4+ T cells sorted from blood. In light of the paper, this sample's cell subset or site label describes: CD45RA+ positively selected. Rearrangement joined TRBV28 to TRBJ2-5; 10 middle bases align to TRBD2. The TCR was taken from a man younger than 30 in good health. The CDR3 region reads CASSLAASGGQETQYF. The DNA is as follows: TGTGCCAGCAGTTTGGCGGCTAGCGGGGGACAAGAGACCCAGTACTTC.